These T cell receptor beta chains were read from a single sample in a study of T cells in tuberculosis. Produced via immunoSEQ multiplex PCR; TCRdb's table is partial and in-frame only. The profile shows 25,000 to 35,000 clones, approximately 95% of them singletons. The sample consisted of PBMCs. All receptors derive from a donor between 10 and 29 years old with latent tuberculosis or without tuberculosis infection. The CDR3 runs from the conserved cysteine through the conserved F or W. Each record gives: J gene, clone size, V gene, CDR3 protein. The size of a clone is reported for some rows only, either as once, few or many, or as a class for expanded clones.

>TRBJ2-7|-|TRBV30
CAWRRDLDYEQYF
>TRBJ2-6|-|TRBV28
CASSLWRTGTGANVLTF
>TRBJ2-6|-|TRBV29-1
CSVGDRGQTGANVLTF
>TRBJ2-5|-|TRBV7-9
CASSGWTGGQETQYF
>TRBJ1-5|-|TRBV6-1
CASSGTPYSNQPQHF
>TRBJ1-1|-|TRBV20-1
CSATGGTEAFF
>TRBJ2-7|once|TRBV10-3
CAISETGGYTYEQYF
>TRBJ1-5|-|TRBV5-6
CASSSGLINQPQHF
>TRBJ1-2|-|TRBV6-1
CASSVRDTYGYTF
>TRBJ2-2|-|TRBV9
CASSLGSNRNTGELFF
>TRBJ2-7|once|TRBV15
CATSRGTGFYEQYF
>TRBJ2-7|-|TRBV2
CASAGGTSYEQYF
>TRBJ1-5|-|TRBV5-1
CASSLGRGGTQPQHF
>TRBJ1-4|few|TRBV4-1
CASRRTGGNNEKLFF
>TRBJ1-1|-|TRBV2
CASIRAINTEAFF
>TRBJ2-1|-|TRBV4-1
CASSPGLAGIYNEQFF
>TRBJ2-7|-|TRBV28
CASSFILRGRDEQYF
>TRBJ1-5|-|TRBV30
CACLPGTADGSQPQHF
>TRBJ2-6|-|TRBV27
CASSLSRAGANVLTF
>TRBJ1-1|-|TRBV27
CASSSFRGNTEAFF
>TRBJ2-5|-|TRBV6-1
CASSEALGAYQETQYF
>TRBJ2-7|once|TRBV28
CASSLEGQGTHEQYF
>TRBJ1-5|-|TRBV19
CASSIGTGIQPQHF
>TRBJ2-1|-|TRBV7-9
CASSLLTSGTYNEQFF
>TRBJ2-5|-|TRBV9
CASSTDLETQYF
>TRBJ2-5|-|TRBV5-6
CASSPGQGVSETQYF
>TRBJ2-1|-|TRBV21-1
CASSSPEREIQNEQFF
>TRBJ2-3|-|TRBV7-9
CASSLRAVSSTDTQYF
>TRBJ2-1|-|TRBV7-7
CASSPRLGGDEQFF
>TRBJ1-1|once|TRBV18
CASSPQTAVNTEAFF
>TRBJ1-4|-|TRBV7-9
CASDRDDEKLFF
>TRBJ1-5|-|TRBV7-2
CASSLGTGGGQPQHF
>TRBJ1-4|-|TRBV30
CAWSVREVNEKLFF
>TRBJ1-4|few|TRBV27
CASSLRGQANEKLFF
>TRBJ1-2|-|TRBV15
CATSRDLYYGYTF
>TRBJ2-3|-|TRBV4-1
CASSQPSGRADTQYF
>TRBJ1-3|-|TRBV30
CAWSAEVRYSGNTIYF
>TRBJ2-2|-|TRBV7-6
CASSALFRDTGELFF
>TRBJ1-2|-|TRBV29-1
CSVAAGSINGYTF
>TRBJ1-1|-|TRBV18
CASSPLKSRQGEAFF
>TRBJ1-3|-|TRBV4-1
CASSQGSSGNTIYF
>TRBJ1-5|once|TRBV30
CAWSGGGRQPQHF
>TRBJ2-7|-|TRBV5-1
CASSLKQGGGYEQYF